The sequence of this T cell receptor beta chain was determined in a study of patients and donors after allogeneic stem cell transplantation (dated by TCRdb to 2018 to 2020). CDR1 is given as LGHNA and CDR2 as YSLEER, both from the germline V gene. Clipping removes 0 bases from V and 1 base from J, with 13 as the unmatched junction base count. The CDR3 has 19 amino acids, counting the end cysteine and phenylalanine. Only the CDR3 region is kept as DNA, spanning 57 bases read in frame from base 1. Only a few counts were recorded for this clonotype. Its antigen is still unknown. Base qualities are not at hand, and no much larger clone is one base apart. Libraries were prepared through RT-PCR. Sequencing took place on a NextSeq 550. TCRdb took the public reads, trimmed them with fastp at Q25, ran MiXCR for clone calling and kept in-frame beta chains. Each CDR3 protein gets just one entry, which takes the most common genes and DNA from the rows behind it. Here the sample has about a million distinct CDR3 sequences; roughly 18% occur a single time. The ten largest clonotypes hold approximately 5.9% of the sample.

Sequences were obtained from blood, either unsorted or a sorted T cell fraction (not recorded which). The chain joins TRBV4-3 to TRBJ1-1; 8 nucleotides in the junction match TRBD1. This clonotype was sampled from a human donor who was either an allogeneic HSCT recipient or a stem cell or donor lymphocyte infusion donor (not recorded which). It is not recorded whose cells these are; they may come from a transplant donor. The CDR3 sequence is CASSQELGTGSLRNTEAFF. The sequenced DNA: TGCGCCAGCAGCCAAGAGCTAGGGACAGGCTCCTTGAGGAACACTGAAGCTTTCTTT.